This TCR beta chain originates from a study of T cells in Graves' hyperthyroidism and ophthalmopathy. Study-level background: It was at initial diagnosis, before any treatment, that peripheral blood was collected.

The germline V gene has CDR1 KGHDR and CDR2 SFDVKD. V was pared by 5 bases and J by 1 base, with 5 bases between. The CDR3 runs to 12 residues. Many counts were recorded for this clonotype. What it recognizes is unknown. Study results and caveats: Median prediction lead before ophthalmopathy onset was roughly 6 months with the model. Separating ophthalmopathy from stable hyperthyroidism was achieved by a 13 V-J model. Appearing also in blood were most of the thyroid clonotypes expanded above 0.001.

Amplified TCR beta CDR3 regions came from RNA transcripts. The HTBI primer set drove a first-round RT-PCR of the TCR CDR3. TCRdb passed the multiplex PCR reads through MiXCR, listing each CDR3 protein once. The data hold 500,000 to 700,000 distinct CDR3 sequences, with over 15% observed a single time. The V gene is TRBV24-1, the J gene TRBJ2-7; D perhaps matches TRBD1 (5 bases). This receptor was obtained from a woman aged 18-35 years with Graves' hyperthyroidism. Sequences were obtained from blood. DNA for the CDR3: TGTGCCACCAGTGCAGGGTCCTACGAGCAGTACTTC. Translation gives CATSAGSYEQYF.